These 19 T cell receptor beta chains originate from one sample sequenced in a study of beta chain features in type 1 diabetes. Study results and limitations: Moderately but significantly shorter TCRB CDR3s were found in Type 1 diabetes patients in all four CD4+ subsets.

Expressed TCRB transcripts got sequenced, as all isolated RNA was reverse transcribed. Repertoires were generated with immunoSEQ multiplex PCR, while TCRdb's copy carries only in-frame clones and drops some. The sample yields nearly 700,000 clones, 13% seen once. No antigen has been assigned to these receptors. Sample: naive CD4+ T cells from blood. These receptors all come from a man younger than 35 with type 1 diabetes.

The rearrangement joins TRBV18 to TRBJ1-1, with D maybe TRBD1 (5 bases). Per the germline V gene, CDR1 is KGHSH and CDR2 is LQKENI. The CDR3 has 14 residues. V dropped 2 bases and J dropped 4 bases, with 11 bases sitting between them. CDR3 DNA sequence: TGTGCCAGCTCACCAGGGGCAGGGCCCACTGAAGCTTTCTTT. This translates into CASSPGAGPTEAFF.

This clone came up a few times. This chain connects TRBV5-1 to TRBJ2-2; D perhaps matches TRBD1 (5 bases). Germline V gene sequence: CDR1 SGHRS, CDR2 YFSETQ. V dropped 1 base and J dropped 0 bases, with 7 bases sitting between them. The CDR3 spans 15 residues. CDR3: CASSLQGSNTGELFF. DNA for the CDR3: TGCGCCAGCAGCTTGCAGGGATCGAACACCGGGGAGCTGTTTTTT.

There are a few counts of this clone. This chain connects TRBV30 to TRBJ2-7; D could derive from TRBD1 or TRBD2 (5 bases each). Germline CDR1 is GTSNPN and CDR2 is SVGIG (reference sequence). This CDR3 region has 12 residues. Trimming took 6 bases from V and 4 from J, leaving 13 bases between them. The CDR3 sequence: CACRGRQYEQYF. The CDR3 DNA reads as TGTGCCTGCCGGGGACGGCAATACGAGCAGTACTTC.

In this sample, this clone turned up a few times. The chain combines TRBV9 with TRBJ2-1; no clear D. Trimming stripped 0 bases from V and 7 bases from J, with 14 bases between. This CDR3 has 15 amino acids. The germline V gene has CDR1 SGDLS and CDR2 YYNGEE. For the CDR3, the DNA is TGTGCCAGCAGCGTAGCGCCCCTAGACGGTAATGAGCAGTTCTTC. Its protein product is CASSVAPLDGNEQFF.

Concerning this clone: This sample includes further DNA sequences coding for the same CDR3. The rearrangement uses TRBV30 and TRBJ2-5, with no clear D. The CDR3 has 14 amino acids. CDR1 GTSNPN and CDR2 SVGIG come from the germline V gene (reference sequence). V was clipped by 3 bases and J by 2 bases, with 13 bases between them. As DNA, the CDR3 is TGTGCCTGGAGGAGCTTGATGGGTCAAGAGACCCAGTACTTC. Protein: CAWRSLMGQETQYF. The whole variable domain, filled in from reference TRBV30 and TRBJ2-5, reads SQTIHQWPATLVQPVGSPLSLECTVEGTSNPNLYWYRQAAGRGLQLLFYSVGIGQISSEVPQNLSASRPQDRQFILSSKKLLLSDSGFYLCAWRSLMGQETQYFGPGTRLLVL.

Of note for this clone: The sample contains more than one DNA sequence encoding this CDR3. The chain combines TRBV2 with TRBJ1-2; 9 bases line up with TRBD1. The CDR3 extends over 13 amino acids. The junction had 1 base not matched to a gene; V was cut back by 4 bases and J by 4 bases. In germline, CDR1 is SNHLY, CDR2 FYNNEI. The CDR3 nucleotides are TGTGCCAGCAGTGGACAGGGGGGCTATGGCTACACCTTC. Amino acid sequence: CASSGQGGYGYTF.

The chain recombines TRBV30 with TRBJ1-6; no clear D gene. Germline V gene lookup returns CDR1 GTSNPN and CDR2 SVGIG (reference sequence). V was cut by 3 bases and J by 5 bases, with 11 bases left in between. The CDR3 extends over 14 amino acids. The CDR3 DNA follows: TGTGCCTGGAGGGAGGGTTGGGATAATTCACCCCTCCACTTT. Its protein is CAWREGWDNSPLHF.

This clone appeared a few times. The chain combines TRBV28 with TRBJ2-1; the D gene could be TRBD1 or TRBD2 (6 bases each). The CDR3 runs to 13 residues. Germline CDR1 and CDR2: MDHEN and SYDVKM. V lost 5 bases, J lost 6 bases, and 11 bases lay in between. In nucleotides, the CDR3 is TGTGCCAGCAGTGGGGGGCCCTTCAATGAGCAGTTCTTC. This codes for CASSGGPFNEQFF.

As regards this clone: One end of the junction varies from germline; a read error may be responsible. This CDR3 reads CASSLAGGSVYEQYF. DNA of the CDR3: TGTGCTAGCAGCTTAGCGGGGGGCAGCGTCTACGAGCAGTACTTC. The chain employs TRBV7-7 and TRBJ2-7; 10 bases are shared with TRBD2. The CDR3 is 15 amino acids. Germline CDR1 is SSHAT and CDR2 is FNYEAQ (reference sequence).

This clone was seen a handful of times. V usage is TRBV9 and J usage is TRBJ1-2, with D uncertain. The CDR3 covers 14 residues. CDR1 is SGDLS, CDR2 YYNGEE, per germline. Trimming cost V 4 bases and J 1 base, with 11 bases left between them. The CDR3, as DNA: TGTGCCAGCAGCCCTGAGACATATAACTATGGCTACACCTTC. Amino acid sequence: CASSPETYNYGYTF.

A few counts support this clone. This chain links TRBV18 with TRBJ2-7; D may be TRBD2 (6 bases). Trimming took 1 base from V and 7 from J, leaving 11 bases between them. Germline lookup yields CDR1 KGHSH and CDR2 LQKENI. The CDR3 runs to 13 residues. For the CDR3, the DNA is TGTGCCAGCTCACCACTTACGGCGGGGGAGCAGTACTTC. The encoded protein is CASSPLTAGEQYF.

This rearrangement joins TRBV5-6 to TRBJ2-5; D not resolved. The end of the DNA aligns better with TRBJ2-7, so the J call may be wrong. The CDR3 is 13 amino acids. CDR1 is SGHDT, CDR2 YYEEEE, per germline. The CDR3 bases are TGTGCCAGCAGCGCGGATGAATGGGGCGAGCAGTACTTC. Translation: CASSADEWGEQYF.

A few counts support this clone. The J gene is TRBJ2-5, the V gene TRBV28, with D possibly TRBD2 on 6 matching bases. Between the trimmed V and J ends, which lost 3 bases and 4 bases, there was a span of 18 bases. CDR1 is MDHEN, CDR2 SYDVKM, per germline. The CDR3 has 16 residues. In DNA, the CDR3 is TGTGCCAGCAGTTTGGGGCGGCTAGCGTTCGCAGAGACCCAGTACTTC. Residues: CASSLGRLAFAETQYF.

The chain is built from TRBV10-3 and TRBJ2-1; no reliable D call. Trimming removed 2 bases at V and 5 bases at J, with 10 bases between. The CDR3 totals 14 residues. CDR1 and CDR2 (germline): ENHRY, SYGVKD. In DNA, the CDR3 is TGTGCCATCAGTGAGGGGCTGATGGACAATGAGCAGTTCTTC. Its protein is CAISEGLMDNEQFF.

This clone turned up a few times. This sequence joins TRBV2 and TRBJ1-5; D perhaps matches TRBD1 (6 bases). V was pared by 3 bases and J by 7 bases, with 16 bases between. Germline V gene lookup returns CDR1 SNHLY and CDR2 FYNNEI. This CDR3 is 15 amino acids long. This CDR3 reads CASSDRGSGGQPQHF. The DNA for the CDR3 is TGTGCCAGCAGTGACAGGGGCTCGGGGGGGCAGCCCCAGCATTTT.

V and J are TRBV5-1 and TRBJ2-3, with D possibly TRBD1 on 6 matching bases. Germline assignment: CDR1 SGHRS and CDR2 YFSETQ. The CDR3 contains 16 residues. V lost 0 bases and J lost 3, with 14 bases in between. This chain's CDR3 is CASSLVTGLRTDTQYF. The CDR3 nucleotides are TGCGCCAGCAGCTTGGTTACAGGGCTGAGGACAGATACGCAGTATTTT.

This clone has more than one count but fewer than ten. V and J are TRBV7-3 and TRBJ1-6; 11 bases match TRBD1. The CDR3 sequence is 15 residues long. The germline V gene has CDR1 SGHTA and CDR2 FQGTGA. Trimming cost V 5 bases and J 6 bases; bases outside gene matches: 3. The CDR3 reads CASSPGTGGNSPLHF. The CDR3 DNA follows: TGTGCCAGCAGCCCCGGGACAGGGGGTAATTCACCCCTCCACTTT.

This clone occurred a few times. The chain has TRBV23-1 and TRBJ1-3; tentatively, D is TRBD1 (5 bases). TRBV23-1 is reported as an ORF; its role is uncertain. The CDR3 is made up of 20 amino acids. Trimming shortened V by 0 bases and J by 1 base, and 22 bases separated the two germline ends. CDR3: CASSQSEPGISASSGNTIYF. CDR3 DNA: TGCGCCAGCAGTCAATCGGAGCCAGGGATTTCAGCATCGTCTGGAAACACCATATATTTT.

This clone turned up a few times. The V gene is TRBV27, the J gene TRBJ2-3, with 7 bases that match TRBD2. The CDR3 consists of 17 residues. J gave up 2 bases and V 5 bases, and 13 bases lay outside the gene matches. Germline CDR1 is MNHEY and CDR2 is SMNVEV (reference sequence). The CDR3 reads CASSALRGTEFTDTQYF. The CDR3, as DNA: TGTGCCAGCAGTGCACTGCGGGGGACGGAATTCACAGATACGCAGTATTTT.